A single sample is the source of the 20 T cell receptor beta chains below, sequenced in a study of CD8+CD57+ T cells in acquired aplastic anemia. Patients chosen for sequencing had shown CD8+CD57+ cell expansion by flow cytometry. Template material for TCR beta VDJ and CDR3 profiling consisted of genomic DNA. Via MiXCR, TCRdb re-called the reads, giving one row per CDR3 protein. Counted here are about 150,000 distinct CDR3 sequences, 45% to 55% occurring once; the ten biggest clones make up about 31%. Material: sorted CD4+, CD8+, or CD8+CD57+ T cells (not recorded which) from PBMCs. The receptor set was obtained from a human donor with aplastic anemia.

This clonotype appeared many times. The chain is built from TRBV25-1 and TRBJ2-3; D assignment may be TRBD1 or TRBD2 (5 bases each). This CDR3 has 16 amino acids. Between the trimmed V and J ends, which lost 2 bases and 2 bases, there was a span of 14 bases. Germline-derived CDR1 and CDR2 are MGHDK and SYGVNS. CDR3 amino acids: CASSEGWGSHTDTQYF. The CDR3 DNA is TGTGCCAGCAGTGAAGGGTGGGGGTCCCACACAGATACGCAGTATTTT.

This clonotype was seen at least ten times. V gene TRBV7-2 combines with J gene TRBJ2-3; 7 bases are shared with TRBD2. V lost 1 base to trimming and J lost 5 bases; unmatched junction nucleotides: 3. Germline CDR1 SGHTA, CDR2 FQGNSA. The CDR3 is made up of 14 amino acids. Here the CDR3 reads CASSLVPGGDTQYF. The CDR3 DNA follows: TGTGCCAGCAGCTTAGTACCGGGAGGAGATACGCAGTATTTT. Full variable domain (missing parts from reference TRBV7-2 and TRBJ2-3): GAGVSQSPSNKVTEKGKDVELRCDPISGHTALYWYRQSLGQGLEFLIYFQGNSAPDKSGLPSDRFSAERTGGSVSTLTIQRTQQEDSAVYLCASSLVPGGDTQYFGPGTRLTVL.

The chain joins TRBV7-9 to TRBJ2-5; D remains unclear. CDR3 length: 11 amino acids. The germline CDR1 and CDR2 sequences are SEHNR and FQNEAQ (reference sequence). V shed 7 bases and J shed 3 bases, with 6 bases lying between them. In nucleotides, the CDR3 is TGTGCCAGCACCGACGAAGAGACCCAGTACTTC. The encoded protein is CASTDEETQYF. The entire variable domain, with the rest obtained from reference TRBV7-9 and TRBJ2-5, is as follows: DTGVSQNPRHKITKRGQNVTFRCDPISEHNRLYWYRQTLGQGPEFLTYFQNEAQLEKSRLLSDRFSAERPKGSFSTLEIQRTEQGDSAMYLCASTDEETQYFGPGTRLLVL.

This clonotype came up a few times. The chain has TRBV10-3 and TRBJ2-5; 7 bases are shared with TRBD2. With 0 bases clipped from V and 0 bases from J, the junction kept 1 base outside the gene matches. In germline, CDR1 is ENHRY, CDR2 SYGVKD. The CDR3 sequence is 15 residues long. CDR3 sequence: CAISESAGDQETQYF. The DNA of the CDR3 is TGTGCCATCAGTGAGTCGGCGGGAGACCAAGAGACCCAGTACTTC.

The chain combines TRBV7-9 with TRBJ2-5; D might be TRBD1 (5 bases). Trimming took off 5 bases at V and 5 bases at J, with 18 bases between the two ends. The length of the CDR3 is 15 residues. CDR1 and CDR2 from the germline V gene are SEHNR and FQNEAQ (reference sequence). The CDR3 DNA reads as TGTGCCAGCAGCCGAGTCAGGGTGTCCAGTGAGACCCAGTACTTC. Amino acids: CASSRVRVSSETQYF.

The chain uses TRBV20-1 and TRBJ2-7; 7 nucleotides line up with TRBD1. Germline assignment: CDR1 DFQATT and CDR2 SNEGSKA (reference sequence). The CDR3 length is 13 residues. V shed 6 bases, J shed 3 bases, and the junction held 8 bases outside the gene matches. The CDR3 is CSAHRDRFYEQYF. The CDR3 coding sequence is TGCAGTGCCCATCGGGACAGATTCTACGAGCAGTACTTC.

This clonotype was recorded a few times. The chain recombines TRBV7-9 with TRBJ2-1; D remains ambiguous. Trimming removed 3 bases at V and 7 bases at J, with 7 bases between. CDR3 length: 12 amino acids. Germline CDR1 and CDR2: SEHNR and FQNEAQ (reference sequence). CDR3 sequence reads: CASSFEANEQFF. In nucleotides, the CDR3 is TGTGCCAGCAGCTTCGAAGCGAATGAGCAGTTCTTC.

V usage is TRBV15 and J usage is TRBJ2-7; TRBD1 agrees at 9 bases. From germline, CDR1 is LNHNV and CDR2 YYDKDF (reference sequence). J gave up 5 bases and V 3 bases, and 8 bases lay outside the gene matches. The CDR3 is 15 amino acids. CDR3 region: CATSSYLRDRDEQYF. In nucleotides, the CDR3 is TGTGCCACCAGCAGCTACCTCCGGGACAGGGACGAGCAGTACTTC. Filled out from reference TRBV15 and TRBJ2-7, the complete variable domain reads DAMVIQNPRYQVTQFGKPVTLSCSQTLNHNVMYWYQQKSSQAPKLLFHYYDKDFNNEADTPDNFQSRRPNTSFCFLDIRSPGLGDTAMYLCATSSYLRDRDEQYFGPGTRLTVT.

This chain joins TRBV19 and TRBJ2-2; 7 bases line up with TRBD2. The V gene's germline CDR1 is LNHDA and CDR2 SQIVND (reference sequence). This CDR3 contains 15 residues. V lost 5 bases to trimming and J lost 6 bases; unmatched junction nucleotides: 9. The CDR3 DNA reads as TGTGCCAGTAGTTGGGGAGGGAATGACGCCGGGGAGCTGTTTTTT. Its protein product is CASSWGGNDAGELFF.

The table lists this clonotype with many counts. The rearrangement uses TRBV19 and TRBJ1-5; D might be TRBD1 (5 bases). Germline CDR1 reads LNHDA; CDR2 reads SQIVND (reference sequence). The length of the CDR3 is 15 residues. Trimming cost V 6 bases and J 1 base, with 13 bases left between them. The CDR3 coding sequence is TGTGCCAGTAGGTGGGGGGTAAAAAGCAATCAGCCCCAGCATTTT. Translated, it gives CASRWGVKSNQPQHF.

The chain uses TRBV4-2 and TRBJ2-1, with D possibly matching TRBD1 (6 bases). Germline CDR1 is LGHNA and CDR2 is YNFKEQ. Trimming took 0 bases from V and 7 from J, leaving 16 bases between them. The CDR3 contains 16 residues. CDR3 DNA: TGTGCCAGCAGCCAAGAGGGGGCGACCCAGGGGAATGAGCAGTTCTTC. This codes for CASSQEGATQGNEQFF.

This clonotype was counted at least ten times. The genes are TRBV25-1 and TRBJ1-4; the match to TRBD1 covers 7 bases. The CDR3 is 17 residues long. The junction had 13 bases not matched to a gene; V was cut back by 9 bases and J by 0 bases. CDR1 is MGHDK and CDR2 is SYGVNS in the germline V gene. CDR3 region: CARPASGQLATNEKLFF. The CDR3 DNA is TGTGCCAGGCCCGCTTCGGGACAGCTTGCAACTAATGAAAAACTGTTTTTT.

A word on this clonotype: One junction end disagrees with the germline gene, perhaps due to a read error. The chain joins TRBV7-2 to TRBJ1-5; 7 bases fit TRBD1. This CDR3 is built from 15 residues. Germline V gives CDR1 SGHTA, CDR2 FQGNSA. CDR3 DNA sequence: TGTGCCAGCAGCAAGGACAGGTTAGCCAATCAGCTCCAGCATTTT. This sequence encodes CASSKDRLANQLQHF.

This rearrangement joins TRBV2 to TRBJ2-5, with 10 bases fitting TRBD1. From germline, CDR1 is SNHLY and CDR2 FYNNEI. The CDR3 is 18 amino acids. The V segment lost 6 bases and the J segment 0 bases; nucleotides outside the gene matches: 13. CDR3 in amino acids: CASSPTVSGTGDQETQYF. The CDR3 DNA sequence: TGTGCCAGCAGCCCGACCGTTTCCGGGACAGGGGACCAAGAGACCCAGTACTTC. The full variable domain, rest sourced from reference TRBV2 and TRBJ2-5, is EPEVTQTPSHQVTQMGQEVILRCVPISNHLYFYWYRQILGQKVEFLVSFYNNEISEKSEIFDDQFSVERPDGSNFTLKIRSTKLEDSAMYFCASSPTVSGTGDQETQYFGPGTRLLVL.

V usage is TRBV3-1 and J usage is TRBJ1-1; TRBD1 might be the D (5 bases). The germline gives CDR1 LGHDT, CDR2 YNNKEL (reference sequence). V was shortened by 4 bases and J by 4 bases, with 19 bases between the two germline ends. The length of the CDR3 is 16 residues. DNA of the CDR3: TGTGCCAGCAGCCTATCGACGACAGTTTCGGTCACTGAAGCTTTCTTT. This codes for CASSLSTTVSVTEAFF.

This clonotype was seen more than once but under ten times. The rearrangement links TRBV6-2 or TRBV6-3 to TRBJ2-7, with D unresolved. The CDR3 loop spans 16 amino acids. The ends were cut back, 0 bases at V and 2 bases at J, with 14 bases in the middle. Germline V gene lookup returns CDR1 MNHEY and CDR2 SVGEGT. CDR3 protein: CASSYSQVDPPYEQYF. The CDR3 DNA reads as TGTGCCAGCAGTTACTCCCAGGTTGACCCTCCCTACGAGCAGTACTTC.

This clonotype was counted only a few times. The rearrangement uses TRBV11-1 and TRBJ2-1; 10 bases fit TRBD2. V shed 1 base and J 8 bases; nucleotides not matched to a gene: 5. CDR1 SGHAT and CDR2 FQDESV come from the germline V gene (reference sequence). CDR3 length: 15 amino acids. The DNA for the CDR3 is TGTGCCAGCAGCTTAGGAGCGGGGGGGCCCCATGAGCAGTTCTTC. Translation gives CASSLGAGGPHEQFF.

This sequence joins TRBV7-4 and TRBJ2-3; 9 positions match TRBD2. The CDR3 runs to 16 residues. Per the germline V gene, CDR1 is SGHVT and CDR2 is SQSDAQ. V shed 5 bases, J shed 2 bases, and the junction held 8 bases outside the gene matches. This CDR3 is CASSPGAGGVTDTQYF. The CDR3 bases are TGTGCCAGCAGCCCGGGGGCGGGAGGGGTCACAGATACGCAGTATTTT.

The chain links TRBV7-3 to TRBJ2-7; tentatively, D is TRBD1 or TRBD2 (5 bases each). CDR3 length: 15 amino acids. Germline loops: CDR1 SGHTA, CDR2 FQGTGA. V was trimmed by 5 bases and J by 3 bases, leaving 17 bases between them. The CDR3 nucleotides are TGTGCCAGCAGCCGGTTCGGGGCTCCAAGCTACGAGCAGTACTTC. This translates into CASSRFGAPSYEQYF.

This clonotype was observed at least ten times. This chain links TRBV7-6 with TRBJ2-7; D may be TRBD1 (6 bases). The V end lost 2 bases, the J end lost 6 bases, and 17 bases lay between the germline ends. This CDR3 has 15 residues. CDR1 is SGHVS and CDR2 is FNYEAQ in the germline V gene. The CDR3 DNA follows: TGTGCCAGCAGCTTAAACGGGCAGGGGCCGCTCGAGCAGTACTTC. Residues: CASSLNGQGPLEQYF. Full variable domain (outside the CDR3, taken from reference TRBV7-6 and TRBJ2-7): GAGVSQSPRYKVTKRGQDVALRCDPISGHVSLYWYRQALGQGPEFLTYFNYEAQQDKSGLPNDRFSAERPEGSISTLTIQRTEQRDSAMYRCASSLNGQGPLEQYFGPGTRLTVT.